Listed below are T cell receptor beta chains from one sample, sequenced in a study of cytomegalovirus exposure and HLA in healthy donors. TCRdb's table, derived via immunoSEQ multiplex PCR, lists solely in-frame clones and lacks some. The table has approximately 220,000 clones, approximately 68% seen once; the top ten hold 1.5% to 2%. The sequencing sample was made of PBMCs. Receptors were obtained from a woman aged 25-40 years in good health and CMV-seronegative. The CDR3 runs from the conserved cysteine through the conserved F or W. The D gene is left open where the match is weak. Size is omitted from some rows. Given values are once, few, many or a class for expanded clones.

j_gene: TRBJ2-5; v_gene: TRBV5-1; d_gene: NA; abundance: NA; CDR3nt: TGCGCCAGCAGCCCGATTAGTCTAGCGATCGAGACCCAGTACTTC; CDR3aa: CASSPISLAIETQYF
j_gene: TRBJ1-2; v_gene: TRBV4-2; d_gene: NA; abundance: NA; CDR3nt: TGTGCCAGCAGCCAAGGGGGCCCTAACTATGGCTACACCTTC; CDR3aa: CASSQGGPNYGYTF
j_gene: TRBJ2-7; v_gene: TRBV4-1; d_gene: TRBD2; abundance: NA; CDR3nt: TGCGCCAGCAGCCAAGACGCTAGCGGGATAATCGAGCAGTACTTC; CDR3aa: CASSQDASGIIEQYF
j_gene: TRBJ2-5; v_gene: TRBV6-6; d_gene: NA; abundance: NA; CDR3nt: TGTGCCAGCAGTTACTTGGCAGTCCAAGAGACCCAGTACTTC; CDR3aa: CASSYLAVQETQYF
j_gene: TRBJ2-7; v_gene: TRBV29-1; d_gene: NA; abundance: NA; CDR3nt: TGCAGCGCCCTTTCGGGACTGAACTACGAGCAGTACTTC; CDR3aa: CSALSGLNYEQYF
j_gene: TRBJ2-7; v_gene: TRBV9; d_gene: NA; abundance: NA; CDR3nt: TGTGCCAGCAGCGTCTCGGTGGGTGGAGGTTACGAGCAGTACTTC; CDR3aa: CASSVSVGGGYEQYF
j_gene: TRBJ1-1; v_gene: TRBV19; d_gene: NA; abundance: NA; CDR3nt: TGTGCCAGTAGTTCGAACCGGGACACTGAAGCTTTCTTT; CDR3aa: CASSSNRDTEAFF
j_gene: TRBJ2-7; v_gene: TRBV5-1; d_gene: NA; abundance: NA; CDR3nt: TGCGCCAGCAGCTTGGAGGGAGACGGGAACTACGAGCAGTACTTC; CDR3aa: CASSLEGDGNYEQYF
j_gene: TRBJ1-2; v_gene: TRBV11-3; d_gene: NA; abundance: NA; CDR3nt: TGTGCCAGCAGCTTAGAATCCTTCTATGGCTACACCTTC; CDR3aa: CASSLESFYGYTF
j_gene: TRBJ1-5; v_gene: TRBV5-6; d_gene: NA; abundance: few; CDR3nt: TGTGCCAGCAGCTTGGAAGGGGGCAATCAGCCCCAGCATTTT; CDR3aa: CASSLEGGNQPQHF
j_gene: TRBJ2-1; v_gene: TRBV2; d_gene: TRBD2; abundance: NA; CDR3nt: TGTGCCAGCAGTGAAATTGAGGAGCGGGGTGAGCAGTTCTTC; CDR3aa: CASSEIEERGEQFF
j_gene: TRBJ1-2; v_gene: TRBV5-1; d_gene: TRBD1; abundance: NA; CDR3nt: TGCGCCAGCAGCGGAGGGACAGGGGCTACTAACTATGGCTACACCTTC; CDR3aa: CASSGGTGATNYGYTF